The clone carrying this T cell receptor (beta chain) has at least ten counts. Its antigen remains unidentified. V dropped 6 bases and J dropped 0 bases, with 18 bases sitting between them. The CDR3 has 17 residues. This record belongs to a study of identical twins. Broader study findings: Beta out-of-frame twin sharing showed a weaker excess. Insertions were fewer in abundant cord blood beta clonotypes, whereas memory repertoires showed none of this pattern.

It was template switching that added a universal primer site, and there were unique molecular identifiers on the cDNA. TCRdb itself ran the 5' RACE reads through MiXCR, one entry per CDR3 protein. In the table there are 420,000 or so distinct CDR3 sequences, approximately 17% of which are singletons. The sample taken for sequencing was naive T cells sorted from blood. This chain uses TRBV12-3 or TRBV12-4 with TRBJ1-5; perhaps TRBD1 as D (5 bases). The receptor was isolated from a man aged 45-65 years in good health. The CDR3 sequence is CASSLPFVGDSNQPQHF. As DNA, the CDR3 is TGTGCCAGCAGCCTCCCCTTTGTGGGGGATAGCAATCAGCCCCAGCATTTT.